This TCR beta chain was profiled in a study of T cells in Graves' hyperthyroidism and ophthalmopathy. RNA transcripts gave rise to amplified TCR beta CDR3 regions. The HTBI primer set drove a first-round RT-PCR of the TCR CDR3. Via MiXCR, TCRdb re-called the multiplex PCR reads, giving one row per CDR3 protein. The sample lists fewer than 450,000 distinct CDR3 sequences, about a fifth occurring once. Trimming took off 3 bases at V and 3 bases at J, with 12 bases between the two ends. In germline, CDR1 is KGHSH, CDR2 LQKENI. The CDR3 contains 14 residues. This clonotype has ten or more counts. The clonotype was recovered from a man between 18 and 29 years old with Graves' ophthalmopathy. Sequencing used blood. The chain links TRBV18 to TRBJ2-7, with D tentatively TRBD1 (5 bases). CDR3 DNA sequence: TGTGCCAGCTCACCCGTTTCAGGGTACTACGAGCAGTACTTC. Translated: CASSPVSGYYEQYF.